The present entry profiles one T cell receptor beta chain with its context. Produced via immunoSEQ multiplex PCR; TCRdb's table is partial and in-frame only. The sample contains approximately 200,000 clones, approximately 86% of which appear only once. The data were taken from a study of blood T cell repertoires in COVID-19. Germline assignment: CDR1 SGDLS and CDR2 YYNGEE. There are 15 residues in the CDR3. Trimming took 3 bases from V and 1 from J; bases not matched to a gene: 4. Sequenced material: PBMCs or T cells enriched from blood (not recorded which). This TCR came from a woman aged 30 to 39 who had been exposed to COVID-19. This chain connects TRBV9 to TRBJ2-7; TRBD1 agrees at 10 bases. CDR3 sequence: CASSAGTGVSYEQYF. CDR3 in DNA: TGTGCCAGCAGCGCTGGGACAGGGGTTTCCTACGAGCAGTACTTC.